This T cell receptor (beta chain) is from a study of T cell repertoires in cytomegalovirus infection. Study-level information: Epitope selection comprised recently identified HLA-C-restricted CMV epitopes and well-studied HLA-B-restricted CMV epitopes.

TCRdb reprocessed the reads with MiXCR, giving one entry per CDR3 protein. The profile covers about 830,000 distinct CDR3 sequences, with over 25% appearing a single time and around 12% taken by the ten largest. This clonotype appeared many times. Its cognate antigen is unknown. Regarding the study as a whole: CMV-specific TCR beta clonotypes restricted by HLA-C dominated the ex vivo response.

The source of this sequence is a human donor in good health (CMV status not recorded). Some clones in this sample may be carry-over from other donors' samples. The specimen comprised cultured CD8+ T cells from PBMCs, sampled from culture after CMV antigen stimulation.

CDR3 region: CASRSGGSSYNEQFF. Here the CDR3 DNA reads TGTGCCAGCAGATCCGGCGGTAGCTCCTACAATGAGCAGTTCTTC. This chain joins TRBV7-9 and TRBJ2-1; the D is unclear. This CDR3 spans 15 amino acids. Trimming left V 6 bases short and J 0 bases short, with 12 bases between. CDR1 is SEHNR, CDR2 FQNEAQ, per germline (reference sequence).